Below are 27 T cell receptor beta chains sequenced from a single sample in a study of T-cell reconstitution after alpha-beta-depleted transplantation in children. Unique molecular identifiers featured in how the TCRbeta library was prepared. TCRdb analysed the PCR reads with MiXCR anew, one entry per CDR3 protein. The data show 150,000 to 200,000 distinct CDR3 sequences, with approximately 12% seen just once and roughly 13% held by the top ten. Here the sequenced sample was PBMCs, taken before TCRalphabeta/CD19-depleted stem cell transplant. Receptors originate from a boy younger than 10 with acute myeloid leukemia, due to receive a stem cell transplant.

This clonotype showed up many times. The rearrangement joins TRBV5-1 to TRBJ2-1, with 9 nucleotides matching TRBD2. The junction had 9 bases not matched to a gene; V was cut back by 2 bases and J by 9 bases. The CDR3 is 15 amino acids. Germline CDR1 reads SGHRS; CDR2 reads YFSETQ. CDR3 sequence (DNA): TGCGCCAGCAGCTTTAATAGCGGGAGTCTTGGTGAGCAGTTCTTC. It specifies CASSFNSGSLGEQFF.

The V call is TRBV4-1, the J call TRBJ1-5; 12 nucleotides match TRBD1. The CDR3 contains 18 residues. The ends lost 4 bases at V and 0 bases at J; junction bases unmatched: 7. The germline V gene encodes CDR1 MGHRA and CDR2 YSYEKL. CDR3 sequence reads: CASSRGQGATFSNQPQHF. In DNA, the CDR3 is TGCGCCAGCAGCCGGGGACAGGGGGCAACTTTTAGCAATCAGCCCCAGCATTTT.

There are many counts of this clonotype. The chain couples TRBV30 to TRBJ1-6; the D gene is possibly TRBD1 (6 bases). The germline V and J ends were trimmed by 1 base and 5 bases, with 9 bases remaining between them. CDR1 GTSNPN and CDR2 SVGIG come from the germline V gene (reference sequence). The CDR3 covers 14 residues. For the CDR3, the DNA is TGTGCCTGGAGTGCCGGGACACATAATTCACCCCTCCACTTT. This codes for CAWSAGTHNSPLHF. Supplemented by reference TRBV30 and TRBJ1-6, the full variable domain reads SQTIHQWPATLVQPVGSPLSLECTVEGTSNPNLYWYRQAAGRGLQLLFYSVGIGQISSEVPQNLSASRPQDRQFILSSKKLLLSDSGFYLCAWSAGTHNSPLHFGNGTRLTVT.

At least ten counts were recorded for this clonotype. The V call is TRBV24-1, the J call TRBJ1-5; the D gene is possibly TRBD1 (6 bases). Trimming took off 3 bases at V and 4 bases at J, with 9 bases between the two ends. The CDR3 has 14 amino acids. The germline CDR1 and CDR2 sequences are KGHDR and SFDVKD. DNA for the CDR3: TGTGCCACCAGTGATCGGACAGCTAATCAGCCCCAGCATTTT. This gives the protein CATSDRTANQPQHF.

This clonotype has at least ten counts. In DNA form, the CDR3 reads TGTGCCAGCAGCTTAGCGCTCGGACTACCTCCGGAGACCCAGTACTTC. Residues: CASSLALGLPPETQYF. The chain links TRBV7-2 to TRBJ2-5; the D gene is possibly TRBD2 (6 bases). The CDR3 has 16 residues. Trimming cost V 0 bases and J 5 bases, with 16 bases left between them. CDR1 and CDR2 (germline): SGHTA, FQGNSA. The complete variable domain, with remaining parts taken from reference TRBV7-2 and TRBJ2-5, reads GAGVSQSPSNKVTEKGKDVELRCDPISGHTALYWYRQSLGQGLEFLIYFQGNSAPDKSGLPSDRFSAERTGGSVSTLTIQRTQQEDSAVYLCASSLALGLPPETQYFGPGTRLLVL.

The sample holds many counts of this clonotype. The rearrangement joins TRBV10-2 to TRBJ1-2; 9 bases line up with TRBD1. This CDR3 has 15 amino acids. V lost 5 bases to trimming and J lost 8 bases; unmatched junction nucleotides: 12. Germline CDR1 is WSHSY and CDR2 is SAAADI. CDR3 protein: CASSFPGQGAEGYTF. The CDR3 DNA is TGCGCCAGCAGTTTCCCGGGACAGGGAGCGGAGGGCTACACCTTC.

This CDR3 is CAWRGQGPRGYTF. DNA for the CDR3: TGTGCCTGGAGAGGACAGGGTCCGAGAGGCTACACCTTC. This chain joins TRBV30 and TRBJ1-2; 8 bases are a match to TRBD1. Germline trimming cut 3 bases from V and 8 bases from J; bases unmatched to any gene: 8. The CDR3 extends over 13 amino acids. Germline loops: CDR1 GTSNPN, CDR2 SVGIG (reference sequence).

This clonotype was observed a few times. The V call is TRBV29-1, the J call TRBJ1-6, with D possibly being TRBD1 (6 bases). From germline, CDR1 is SQVTM and CDR2 ANQGSEA. V was cut by 5 bases and J by 7 bases, with 12 bases left in between. CDR3 size: 13 residues. The CDR3 coding sequence is TGCAGCGTTCAACAGGGAGGGAATTCACCCCTCCACTTT. This translates into CSVQQGGNSPLHF.

This clonotype was detected many times. The V call is TRBV10-2, the J call TRBJ2-1; TRBD2 might be the D (5 bases). The CDR3 consists of 11 residues. Trimming cost V 6 bases and J 9 bases, with 9 bases left between them. Germline CDR1 is WSHSY and CDR2 is SAAADI. CDR3 sequence reads: CASREEGEQFF. CDR3 DNA sequence: TGCGCCAGCAGAGAAGAGGGTGAGCAGTTCTTC.

This clonotype was recorded at least ten times. The gene calls are TRBV5-5 and TRBJ1-1, with 10 bases identical to TRBD1. The trim removed 3 bases at V and 11 bases at J, leaving 13 bases unmatched. CDR1 and CDR2 (germline): SGHKS, YYEKEE (reference sequence). The CDR3 spans 15 residues. The CDR3 sequence is CASSSTGGGMLLAFF. CDR3 bases: TGTGCCAGCAGCTCGACAGGGGGCGGGATGCTCTTGGCTTTCTTT. The whole variable domain, remainder taken from reference TRBV5-5 and TRBJ1-1, is DAGVTQSPTHLIKTRGQQVTLRCSPISGHKSVSWYQQVLGQGPQFIFQYYEKEERGRGNFPDRFSARQFPNYSSELNVNALLLGDSALYLCASSSTGGGMLLAFFGQGTRLTVV.

Many counts were recorded for this clonotype. The gene calls are TRBV5-1 and TRBJ2-1, with 12 bases identical to TRBD2. V lost 4 bases, J lost 4 bases, and 6 bases stayed unmatched. The CDR3 totals 16 residues. Germline V CDR1 and CDR2: SGHRS, YFSETQ. CDR3 protein: CASSLRTSGAYNEQFF. CDR3 nucleotide sequence: TGCGCCAGCAGCCTTCGGACTAGCGGGGCGTACAATGAGCAGTTCTTC. The whole variable domain, remainder taken from reference TRBV5-1 and TRBJ2-1, is KAGVTQTPRYLIKTRGQQVTLSCSPISGHRSVSWYQQTPGQGLQFLFEYFSETQRNKGNFPGRFSGRQFSNSRSEMNVSTLELGDSALYLCASSLRTSGAYNEQFFGPGTRLTVL.

This clonotype showed up many times. The chain recombines TRBV7-9 with TRBJ2-5; 7 bases line up with TRBD1. This CDR3 comprises 15 residues. V trimming: 5 bases; J trimming: 4 bases; junction bases outside the gene matches: 10. The germline gives CDR1 SEHNR, CDR2 FQNEAQ (reference sequence). CDR3 sequence reads: CASSPDRGGIETQYF. CDR3 coding DNA: TGTGCCAGCAGCCCGGATCGAGGGGGCATAGAGACCCAGTACTTC.

This clonotype was observed many times. The chain joins TRBV29-1 to TRBJ2-7; the D gene is possibly TRBD1 (6 bases). V lost 7 bases, J lost 0 bases, and 19 bases lay in between. CDR3 length equals 15 residues. Per germline, CDR1 SQVTM and CDR2 ANQGSEA. In nucleotides, the CDR3 is TGCAGCGCAGTTATCAGGGGCCTAAGCTCCTACGAGCAGTACTTC. Amino acids: CSAVIRGLSSYEQYF.

This clonotype has ten or more counts. This chain connects TRBV20-1 to TRBJ1-2; D not resolved. Trimming took off 0 bases at V and 8 bases at J, with 10 bases between the two ends. The CDR3 sequence is 12 residues long. Germline V gene data show CDR1 as DFQATT and CDR2 as SNEGSKA (reference sequence). The CDR3 DNA reads TGCAGTGCTAGAGATAACGGCGGGGGCTACACCTTC. The encoded protein is CSARDNGGGYTF.

In its sample, this clonotype was seen many times. The chain links TRBV7-9 to TRBJ1-4; D is unclear. The V end was cut by 2 bases, the J end by 1 base, with 8 bases between. CDR3 length equals 15 residues. Per the germline V gene, CDR1 is SEHNR and CDR2 is FQNEAQ (reference sequence). CDR3 sequence: CASSLWAETNEKLFF. CDR3 DNA sequence: TGTGCCAGCAGCTTATGGGCGGAAACTAATGAAAAACTGTTTTTT.

This clonotype showed up many times. CDR3 protein: CSARRGDQPQHF. CDR3 nucleotides: TGCAGTGCTAGACGAGGGGATCAGCCCCAGCATTTT. The chain recombines TRBV20-1 with TRBJ1-5; D is perhaps TRBD1 (5 bases). Looked up from germline, CDR1 is DFQATT and CDR2 is SNEGSKA (reference sequence). The CDR3 has 12 residues. V was pared by 2 bases and J by 5 bases, with 7 bases between.

This clonotype has at least ten counts. The CDR3 sequence is CASIDMRQGYNEQFF. In DNA form, the CDR3 reads TGTGCCAGCATTGATATGAGACAGGGATACAATGAGCAGTTCTTC. The chain couples TRBV2 to TRBJ2-1; 7 nucleotides align to TRBD1. The CDR3 extends over 15 amino acids. Germline loops: CDR1 SNHLY, CDR2 FYNNEI. V lost 7 bases and J lost 4; bases outside the gene matches: 10.

Notes on this clonotype: At one of its ends the junction is not consistent with the germline gene, which may arise from a read error. The genes are TRBV7-9 and TRBJ1-1; TRBD1 agrees at 7 bases. Germline loops: CDR1 SEHNR, CDR2 FQNEAQ (reference sequence). The CDR3 loop spans 12 amino acids. The CDR3 reads CAGSKGQAEAFF. CDR3 sequence (DNA): TGTGCCGGCAGCAAAGGACAGGCGGAAGCTTTCTTT. The whole variable domain, remainder taken from reference TRBV7-9 and TRBJ1-1, is DTGVSQNPRHKITKRGQNVTFRCDPISEHNRLYWYRQTLGQGPEFLTYFQNEAQLEKSRLLSDRFSAERPKGSFSTLEIQRTEQGDSAMYLCAGSKGQAEAFFGQGTRLTVV.

The chain uses TRBV7-6 and TRBJ2-1; D ambiguous. The CDR3 length is 14 residues. V shed 2 bases and J shed 4 bases, with 9 bases lying between them. Per the germline V gene, CDR1 is SGHVS and CDR2 is FNYEAQ. The CDR3 bases are TGTGCCAGCAGCTTATTCTCAGAGTACAATGAGCAGTTCTTC. This encodes CASSLFSEYNEQFF. Filled out from reference TRBV7-6 and TRBJ2-1, the complete variable domain reads GAGVSQSPRYKVTKRGQDVALRCDPISGHVSLYWYRQALGQGPEFLTYFNYEAQQDKSGLPNDRFSAERPEGSISTLTIQRTEQRDSAMYRCASSLFSEYNEQFFGPGTRLTVL.

This clonotype was seen many times. The chain employs TRBV14 and TRBJ1-2, with D perhaps TRBD1 (6 bases). This CDR3 has 14 amino acids. V was clipped by 0 bases and J by 6 bases, with 11 bases between them. In germline, CDR1 is SGHDN, CDR2 FVKESK. In nucleotides, the CDR3 is TGTGCCAGCAGCCAAGATAACAGGGTCGATGGCTACACCTTC. Protein sequence: CASSQDNRVDGYTF.

This clonotype has a count of ten or more. V and J are TRBV12-3 or TRBV12-4 and TRBJ2-3; unclear D gene. The CDR3 extends over 14 amino acids. Trimming shortened V by 4 bases and J by 0 bases, and 8 bases separated the two germline ends. The CDR3 DNA is TGTGCCAGCAGTTCAGGATTCAGCACAGATACGCAGTATTTT. It specifies CASSSGFSTDTQYF.

This clonotype was detected many times. The V call is TRBV28, the J call TRBJ2-3; D remains ambiguous. V was clipped by 7 bases and J by 2 bases, with 16 bases between them. This CDR3 region has 15 residues. CDR1 MDHEN and CDR2 SYDVKM come from the germline V gene. The CDR3 here is CASMSPTALTDTQYF. For the CDR3, the DNA is TGTGCCAGCATGAGTCCCACAGCCCTCACAGATACGCAGTATTTT.

This clonotype has ten or more counts. The V gene is TRBV2, the J gene TRBJ1-5; 8 positions match TRBD1. The germline gives CDR1 SNHLY, CDR2 FYNNEI. The CDR3 extends over 15 amino acids. J gave up 6 bases and V 8 bases, and 12 bases lay outside the gene matches. CDR3 coding DNA: TGTGCCAGCGGGGAAGAGATGACAGGGGTTCAGCCCCAGCATTTT. It translates to CASGEEMTGVQPQHF.

This clonotype was detected many times. This chain uses TRBV6-1 with TRBJ2-3; no definite D call. Per the germline V gene, CDR1 is MNHNS and CDR2 is SASEGT. The CDR3 length is 14 residues. The V gene lost 4 bases and the J gene lost 4 bases, with 12 bases spanning the gap. CDR3 sequence: CASSGRLEADTQYF. Here the CDR3 DNA reads TGTGCCAGCAGTGGTCGGCTAGAAGCAGATACGCAGTATTTT.

This clonotype was seen at least ten times. The chain is built from TRBV20-1 and TRBJ2-4, with 8 bases identical to TRBD1. The CDR3 is made up of 18 amino acids. Germline lookup yields CDR1 DFQATT and CDR2 SNEGSKA (reference sequence). Trimming took 0 bases from V and 0 from J; bases not matched to a gene: 10. The CDR3 nucleotides read TGCAGTGCTAGAGAAAGGACAGGGTCACGACTAGCCAAAAACATTCAGTACTTC. Translation: CSARERTGSRLAKNIQYF.

This clonotype was seen many times. The chain couples TRBV7-2 to TRBJ2-1; TRBD2 matches at 9 bases. V lost 0 bases to trimming and J lost 7 bases; unmatched junction nucleotides: 4. CDR1 SGHTA and CDR2 FQGNSA come from the germline V gene. There are 15 residues in the CDR3. Written as DNA, the CDR3 is TGTGCCAGCAGCTTAGCTCGCGGGGGGGCAAATGAGCAGTTCTTC. It encodes CASSLARGGANEQFF.

This clonotype was detected many times. The chain is built from TRBV27 and TRBJ2-1; TRBD2 aligns across 11 bases. Germline lookup yields CDR1 MNHEY and CDR2 SMNVEV (reference sequence). V lost 5 bases to trimming and J lost 4 bases; unmatched junction nucleotides: 7. The CDR3 extends over 16 amino acids. The CDR3: CASSELAGGPYNEQFF. The CDR3 DNA is TGTGCCAGCAGTGAATTAGCGGGGGGGCCATACAATGAGCAGTTCTTC.